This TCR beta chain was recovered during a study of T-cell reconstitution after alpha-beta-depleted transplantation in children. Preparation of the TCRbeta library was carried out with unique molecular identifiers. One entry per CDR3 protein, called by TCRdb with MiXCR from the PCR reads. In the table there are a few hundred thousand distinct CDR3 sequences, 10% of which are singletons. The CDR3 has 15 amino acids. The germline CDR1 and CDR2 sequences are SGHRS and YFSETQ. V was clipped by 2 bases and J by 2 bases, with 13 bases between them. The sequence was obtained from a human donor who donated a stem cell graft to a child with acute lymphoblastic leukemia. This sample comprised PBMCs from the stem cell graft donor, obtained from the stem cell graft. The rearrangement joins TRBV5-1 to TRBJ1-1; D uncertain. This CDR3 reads CASSFREGGNTEAFF. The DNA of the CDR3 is TGCGCCAGCAGCTTCCGGGAGGGTGGTAACACTGAAGCTTTCTTT.